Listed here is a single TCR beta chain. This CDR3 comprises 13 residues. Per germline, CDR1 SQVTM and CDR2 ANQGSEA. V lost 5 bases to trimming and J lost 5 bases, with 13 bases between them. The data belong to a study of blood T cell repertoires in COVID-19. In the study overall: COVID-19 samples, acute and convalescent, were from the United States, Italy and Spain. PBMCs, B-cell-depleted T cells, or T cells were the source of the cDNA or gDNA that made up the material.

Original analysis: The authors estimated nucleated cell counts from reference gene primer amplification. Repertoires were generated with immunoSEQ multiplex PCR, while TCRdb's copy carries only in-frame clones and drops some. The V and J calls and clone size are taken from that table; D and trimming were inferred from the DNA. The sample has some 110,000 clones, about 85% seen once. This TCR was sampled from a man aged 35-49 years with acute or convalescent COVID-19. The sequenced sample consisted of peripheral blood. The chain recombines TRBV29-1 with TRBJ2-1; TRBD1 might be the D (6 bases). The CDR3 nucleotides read TGCAGCGTTACAAGCCCAGGGGACAATGAGCAGTTCTTC. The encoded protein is CSVTSPGDNEQFF.